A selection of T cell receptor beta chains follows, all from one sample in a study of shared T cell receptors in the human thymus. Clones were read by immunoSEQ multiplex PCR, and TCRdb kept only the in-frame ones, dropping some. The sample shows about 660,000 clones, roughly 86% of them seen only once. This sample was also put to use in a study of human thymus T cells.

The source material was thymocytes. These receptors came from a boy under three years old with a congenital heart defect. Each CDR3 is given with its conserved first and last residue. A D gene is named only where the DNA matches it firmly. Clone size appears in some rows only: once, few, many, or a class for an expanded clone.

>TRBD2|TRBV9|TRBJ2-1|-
CASSMEWQGLTDEQFF
TGTGCCAGCAGCATGGAATGGCAGGGACTAACGGATGAGCAGTTCTTC
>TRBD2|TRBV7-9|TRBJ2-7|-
CASSLIAGSSYEQYF
TGTGCCAGCAGCTTAATAGCGGGGAGCTCCTACGAGCAGTACTTC
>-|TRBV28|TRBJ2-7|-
CASATGFPYEQYF
TGTGCCAGCGCTACAGGGTTTCCCTACGAGCAGTACTTC
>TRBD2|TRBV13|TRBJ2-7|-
CASRLSGGVPRNEQYF
TGTGCCAGCCGCCTTAGCGGGGGCGTACCCCGGAACGAGCAGTACTTC
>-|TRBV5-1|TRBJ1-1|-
CASSLDTTEAFF
TGCGCCAGCAGCCTTGACACCACTGAAGCTTTCTTT
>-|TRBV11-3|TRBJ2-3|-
CASSLGLMTGLSTDTQYF
TGTGCCAGCAGCTTAGGTCTGATGACAGGTCTTAGCACAGATACGCAGTATTTT
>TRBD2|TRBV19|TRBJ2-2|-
CASTGGTGELFF
TGTGCCAGTACCGGGGGGACCGGGGAGCTGTTTTTT
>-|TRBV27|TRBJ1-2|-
CASSLVGAGGGYTF
TGTGCCAGCAGTTTGGTAGGGGCCGGGGGGGGCTACACCTTC
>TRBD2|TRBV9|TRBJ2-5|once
CASSGERDPQETQYF
TGTGCCAGCAGCGGAGAGCGGGACCCCCAAGAGACCCAGTACTTC
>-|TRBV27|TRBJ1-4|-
CASRGLQLNEKLFF
TGTGCCAGCAGGGGGCTACAACTTAATGAAAAACTGTTTTTT
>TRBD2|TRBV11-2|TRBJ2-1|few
CASKKLHPGLAAQYEQFF
TGTGCCAGCAAAAAGCTCCACCCGGGACTAGCGGCACAGTATGAGCAGTTCTTC
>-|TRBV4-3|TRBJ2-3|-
CASSQGEGGNTDTQYF
TGCGCCAGCAGTCAAGGGGAGGGGGGGAACACAGATACGCAGTATTTT
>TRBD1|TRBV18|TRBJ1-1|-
CASSVRGLDTEAFF
TGTGCCAGCTCAGTCAGGGGGCTGGACACTGAAGCTTTCTTT
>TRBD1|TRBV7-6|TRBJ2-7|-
CASSFEDRAYEQYF
TGTGCCAGCAGCTTTGAGGACAGGGCATACGAGCAGTACTTC
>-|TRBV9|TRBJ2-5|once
CASSVAWTEKETQYF
TGTGCCAGCAGCGTAGCCTGGACTGAGAAAGAGACCCAGTACTTC
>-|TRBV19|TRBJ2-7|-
CASSTAGRLYEQYF
TGTGCCAGTAGTACCGCGGGACGCCTCTACGAGCAGTACTTC